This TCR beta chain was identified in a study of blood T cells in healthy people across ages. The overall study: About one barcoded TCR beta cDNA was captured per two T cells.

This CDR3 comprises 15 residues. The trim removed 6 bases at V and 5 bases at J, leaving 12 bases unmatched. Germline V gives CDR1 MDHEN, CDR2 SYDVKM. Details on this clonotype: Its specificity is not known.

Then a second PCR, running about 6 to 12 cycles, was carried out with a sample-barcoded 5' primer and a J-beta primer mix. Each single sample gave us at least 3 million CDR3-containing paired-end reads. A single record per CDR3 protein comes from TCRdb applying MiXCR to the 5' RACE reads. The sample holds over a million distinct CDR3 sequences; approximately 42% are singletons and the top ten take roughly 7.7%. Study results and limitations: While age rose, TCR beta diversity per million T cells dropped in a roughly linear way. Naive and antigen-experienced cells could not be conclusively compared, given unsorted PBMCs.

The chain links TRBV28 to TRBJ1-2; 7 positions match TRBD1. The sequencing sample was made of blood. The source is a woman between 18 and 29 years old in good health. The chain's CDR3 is CASSPQGTGVYGYTF. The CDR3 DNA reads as TGTGCCAGCAGCCCACAGGGGACGGGGGTATATGGCTACACCTTC.